The rows below give T cell receptor beta chains drawn from one sample of a study of T cell responses to AZD1222 COVID-19 vaccine. Sequencing used immunoSEQ multiplex PCR; TCRdb keeps in-frame clones, though not all of them. The table records about 100,000 clones, around 90% of them present only once. The sample in question was peripheral blood, obtained on day 0 of AZD1222 vaccination. Receptors were obtained from an adult in good health. Each CDR3 is given without its conserved first and last residue. Fields, in order: D gene, clone size, J gene, V gene, CDR3 protein. The D gene is left open where the match is weak. Only part of the rows carry a size: once, few, many, or a class if the clone is expanded.

d_call: TRBD1; clone_size: .; j_call: TRBJ2-1; v_call: TRBV29-1; cdr3_aa: SVEGQGVLLRYNEQF
d_call: TRBD2; clone_size: .; j_call: TRBJ2-3; v_call: TRBV4-2; cdr3_aa: ASSQGAAGVGTDTQY
d_call: .; clone_size: .; j_call: TRBJ2-5; v_call: TRBV4-2; cdr3_aa: ASSQGGGETQY
d_call: TRBD2; clone_size: .; j_call: TRBJ2-7; v_call: TRBV7-9; cdr3_aa: ASSLAGGTVAYEQY
d_call: TRBD2; clone_size: .; j_call: TRBJ2-7; v_call: TRBV15; cdr3_aa: ATSRERLAGGGEYEQY
d_call: .; clone_size: .; j_call: TRBJ1-1; v_call: TRBV5-5; cdr3_aa: ATGPTTGTEAF
d_call: TRBD2; clone_size: .; j_call: TRBJ2-7; v_call: TRBV28; cdr3_aa: ASSSLGGMAGGPYEQY
d_call: .; clone_size: .; j_call: TRBJ1-5; v_call: TRBV24-1; cdr3_aa: ATSLGGGAEGNQPQH
d_call: TRBD1; clone_size: once; j_call: TRBJ2-2; v_call: TRBV5-1; cdr3_aa: ASSKTGGSSGELF
d_call: .; clone_size: .; j_call: TRBJ1-1; v_call: TRBV7-8; cdr3_aa: ASSLGGRVEAF
d_call: .; clone_size: once; j_call: TRBJ2-3; v_call: TRBV7-9; cdr3_aa: ASSDPSAVLTDTQY
d_call: .; clone_size: .; j_call: TRBJ2-3; v_call: TRBV7-3; cdr3_aa: ASSTPPDTQY
d_call: .; clone_size: .; j_call: TRBJ2-5; v_call: TRBV29-1; cdr3_aa: SVSTGETQY
d_call: .; clone_size: .; j_call: TRBJ2-1; v_call: TRBV29-1; cdr3_aa: SVRVYNEQF
d_call: .; clone_size: .; j_call: TRBJ2-3; v_call: TRBV7-9; cdr3_aa: ASTARTDTQY
d_call: .; clone_size: .; j_call: TRBJ1-6; v_call: TRBV5-1; cdr3_aa: ASSLGREDSPLH
d_call: .; clone_size: once; j_call: TRBJ2-7; v_call: TRBV27; cdr3_aa: ASRKTTFYEQY
d_call: .; clone_size: .; j_call: TRBJ1-2; v_call: TRBV29-1; cdr3_aa: SVRGTFYGYT
d_call: .; clone_size: .; j_call: TRBJ1-2; v_call: TRBV5-4; cdr3_aa: ASSGDTNYGYT
d_call: .; clone_size: .; j_call: TRBJ2-5; v_call: TRBV2; cdr3_aa: ASSESLAKETQY
d_call: .; clone_size: few; j_call: TRBJ1-5; v_call: TRBV27; cdr3_aa: ASSPWAGEGQPQH
d_call: .; clone_size: few; j_call: TRBJ2-7; v_call: TRBV19; cdr3_aa: ASSPGLGEQY
d_call: .; clone_size: once; j_call: TRBJ2-3; v_call: TRBV5-1; cdr3_aa: ASKYGSPADTQY
d_call: .; clone_size: .; j_call: TRBJ2-3; v_call: TRBV2; cdr3_aa: ASSGGPSTDTQY
d_call: .; clone_size: .; j_call: TRBJ1-3; v_call: TRBV5-1; cdr3_aa: ASSLAGGNTIY
d_call: .; clone_size: .; j_call: TRBJ2-5; v_call: TRBV9; cdr3_aa: ASSANQETQY
d_call: TRBD1; clone_size: .; j_call: TRBJ1-5; v_call: TRBV19; cdr3_aa: ASRFEGAVQPQH